This T cell receptor beta chain was observed in a study of cytomegalovirus exposure and HLA in healthy donors. PCR amplification relied on 60 Vbeta primers (plus 13 Jbeta primers). In the source study's methods: Among the unique TCR beta chains that a later analysis counted, around 72 million in all, some 10 million were shared. The data were produced by immunoSEQ multiplex PCR, yet TCRdb's version contains in-frame clones alone and is incomplete. That table furnishes V, J and clone size, whereas the DNA furnished D and trimming. The sample has about 120,000 clones, 60% to 85% seen once. Notes on the study in general: In presence/absence analyses, roughly uniform sequencing depth across donors was assumed. Researchers reported that a few CMV-associated chains were confirmed in vitro as CMV antigen-specific.

The CDR3 has 13 amino acids. Trimming left V 5 bases short and J 8 bases short, with 13 bases between. Germline CDR1 is MNHEY and CDR2 is SVGAGI. A word on this clone: Its specificity is unknown.

Sequenced material: PBMCs. V is TRBV6-5 and J is TRBJ2-1; D is possibly TRBD2 (6 bases). The clonotype was recovered from a woman aged 18-29 years in good health and CMV-seronegative. The CDR3 coding sequence is TGTGCCAGCAGTGGGGAGGTTTCGGATGAGCAGTTCTTC. Translation: CASSGEVSDEQFF.